These 30 T cell receptor beta chains were all obtained from the same sample, sequenced in a study of blood T cell repertoires in COVID-19. Profiling relied on immunoSEQ multiplex PCR, and the TCRdb table lists in-frame clones only, not all of them. The table records more than 95,000 clones, 65% to 85% of them present only once. Sequenced sample: peripheral blood. The receptors stem from a young man with COVID-19, enrolled during active disease.

This sequence joins TRBV5-1 and TRBJ2-5; TRBD2 is a possible D gene (6 bases). The ends were cut back, 5 bases at V and 5 bases at J, with 19 bases in the middle. The CDR3 is 15 residues long. Germline V gene sequence: CDR1 SGHRS, CDR2 YFSETQ. The CDR3 region is CASRSGLQTGETQYF. CDR3 nucleotides: TGCGCCAGCAGATCGGGACTCCAAACGGGGGAGACCCAGTACTTC.

The J gene is TRBJ2-4, the V gene TRBV5-6; a possible D gene is TRBD1 (5 bases). This CDR3 comprises 16 residues. CDR1 and CDR2 from the germline V gene are SGHDT and YYEEEE. The V and J ends lost 0 bases and 1 base respectively, with 11 bases between them. The CDR3 nucleotides read TGTGCCAGCAGCTTGGGGTCAGGGCTGGCCAAAAACATTCAGTACTTC. The encoded protein is CASSLGSGLAKNIQYF.

V and J are TRBV30 and TRBJ2-1; 9 nucleotides line up with TRBD2. The CDR3 is 12 amino acids. Germline CDR1 is GTSNPN and CDR2 is SVGIG (reference sequence). Trimming cost V 8 bases and J 5 bases; bases outside gene matches: 4. This CDR3 reads CAGSSGNNEQFF. The DNA of the CDR3 is TGTGCCGGGTCTAGCGGGAACAATGAGCAGTTCTTC.

This clone was seen once. CDR3 coding DNA: TGTGCCAGCAGTTTATTAACGGGGTTGTTGGGCTACACCTTC. It translates to CASSLLTGLLGYTF. The V gene is TRBV28, the J gene TRBJ1-2; the D is unclear. Per the germline V gene, CDR1 is MDHEN and CDR2 is SYDVKM. V shed 1 base and J shed 8 bases, with 14 bases lying between them. CDR3 length: 14 amino acids.

This sequence joins TRBV5-6 and TRBJ1-4; a possible D gene is TRBD1 (6 bases). Trimming left V 4 bases short and J 7 bases short, with 17 bases between. Per germline, CDR1 SGHDT and CDR2 YYEEEE. This CDR3 contains 15 residues. The DNA for the CDR3 is TGTGCCAGCAGCCCATGGACAGTCCGCTTTGAAAAACTGTTTTTT. Its protein product is CASSPWTVRFEKLFF. Together with reference TRBV5-6 and TRBJ1-4, the CDR3 gives the full variable domain: DAGVTQSPTHLIKTRGQQVTLRCSPKSGHDTVSWYQQALGQGPQFIFQYYEEEERQRGNFPDRFSGHQFPNYSSELNVNALLLGDSALYLCASSPWTVRFEKLFFGSGTQLSVL.

This clone was seen at least ten times. V and J are TRBV10-3 and TRBJ2-6; D ambiguous. The CDR3 runs to 16 residues. Germline-derived CDR1 and CDR2 are ENHRY and SYGVKD. V lost 3 bases and J 0 bases, leaving 9 bases between the germline ends. In DNA form, the CDR3 reads TGTGCCATCAGTGAAGGCGGAGACTCTGGGGCCAACGTCCTGACTTTC. Protein: CAISEGGDSGANVLTF.

A single count supports this clone. The chain uses TRBV21-1 and TRBJ1-2; the table's D call, TRBD1, has no DNA check behind it. TRBV21-1 is assigned pseudogene status. This CDR3 is built from 14 residues. The CDR3 is CASTFVGQNYGYTF. The CDR3 DNA follows: TGTGCCAGCACCTTTGTGGGACAGAACTATGGCTACACCTTC.

V gene TRBV7-9 combines with J gene TRBJ2-7; D gene uncertain. Deletions cut 0 bases from V and 1 base from J, with 4 bases between. The CDR3 spans 13 residues. CDR1 and CDR2 from the germline V gene are SEHNR and FQNEAQ (reference sequence). CDR3 in DNA: TGTGCCAGCAGCTTAGCCCTTTCCTACGAGCAGTACTTC. This encodes CASSLALSYEQYF.

This clone was seen a few times. This chain connects TRBV5-1 to TRBJ2-7; a possible D gene is TRBD2 (5 bases). The CDR3 covers 15 residues. Deletions cut 2 bases from V and 0 bases from J, with 12 bases between. In germline, CDR1 is SGHRS, CDR2 YFSETQ. This chain's CDR3 is CASSLIASSSYEQYF. DNA of the CDR3: TGCGCCAGCAGCTTAATAGCGTCAAGCTCCTACGAGCAGTACTTC.

This sequence joins TRBV2 and TRBJ1-2; TRBD1 aligns across 9 bases. Germline assignment: CDR1 SNHLY and CDR2 FYNNEI. This CDR3 comprises 14 residues. Losses at the gene ends were 10 bases for V and 1 base for J; bases not matched to a gene: 7. The CDR3 bases are TGTGCCACCCTGGGACAGGGACTTAACTATGGCTACACCTTC. Translating it yields CATLGQGLNYGYTF.

The chain links TRBV5-1 to TRBJ2-1; D might be TRBD2 (6 bases). Germline V CDR1 and CDR2: SGHRS, YFSETQ. V lost 7 bases and J lost 6, with 14 bases in between. The CDR3 spans 13 residues. In DNA, the CDR3 is TGCGCCAGCGGCGGCTGGACTACCAATGAGCAGTTCTTC. Translating gives CASGGWTTNEQFF.

As regards this clone: Mismatch with germline at one junction end may stem from a read error. This chain connects TRBV4-1 to TRBJ2-1; 9 nucleotides align to TRBD2. This CDR3 spans 14 amino acids. Looked up from germline, CDR1 is MGHRA and CDR2 is YSYEKL. The CDR3 DNA follows: TGCGCCAGCAGTCAAGCGGGAGGCAGTGGTGAGCAGTTCTTC. Translating gives CASSQAGGSGEQFF.

The rearrangement joins TRBV19 to TRBJ2-7, with TRBD2 as a possible D gene (6 bases). The CDR3 extends over 15 amino acids. V was shortened by 3 bases and J by 3 bases, with 15 bases between the two germline ends. The germline gives CDR1 LNHDA, CDR2 SQIVND (reference sequence). CDR3 sequence: CASSISGGEYYEQYF. CDR3 sequence (DNA): TGTGCCAGTAGTATCTCCGGGGGAGAGTACTACGAGCAGTACTTC.

V and J are TRBV5-4 and TRBJ2-1; 10 bases match TRBD2. The CDR3 runs 15 residues. CDR1 and CDR2 from the germline V gene are SGHNT and YYREEE (reference sequence). The V segment lost 4 bases and the J segment 0 bases; nucleotides outside the gene matches: 1. CDR3 sequence (DNA): TGTGCCAGCAGCCTAGCGGGAGCCTCCTACAATGAGCAGTTCTTC. Translating it yields CASSLAGASYNEQFF.

V usage is TRBV7-9 and J usage is TRBJ2-2; D is perhaps TRBD1 (6 bases). Germline values: CDR1 SEHNR, CDR2 FQNEAQ (reference sequence). The CDR3 covers 16 residues. V gave up 6 bases and J gave up 2 bases, with 16 bases separating them. The CDR3 DNA sequence: TGTGCCAGCAGAAAAAGATTACAGGGAAACACCGGGGAGCTGTTTTTT. This translates into CASRKRLQGNTGELFF.

V is TRBV7-9 and J is TRBJ1-1; TRBD1 might be the D (6 bases). Germline assignment: CDR1 SEHNR and CDR2 FQNEAQ (reference sequence). Deletions cut 8 bases from V and 8 bases from J, with 12 bases between. This CDR3 is 11 amino acids long. CDR3 nucleotides: TGTGCCAGCCGAGAGCAGGGGGAAGCTTTCTTT. As protein: CASREQGEAFF. Complete variable domain (other parts from reference TRBV7-9 and TRBJ1-1): DTGVSQNPRHKITKRGQNVTFRCDPISEHNRLYWYRQTLGQGPEFLTYFQNEAQLEKSRLLSDRFSAERPKGSFSTLEIQRTEQGDSAMYLCASREQGEAFFGQGTRLTVV.

This chain links TRBV7-3 with TRBJ2-1; TRBD2 matches 8 bases. The CDR3 consists of 16 residues. Trimming cost V 4 bases and J 3 bases; bases outside gene matches: 8. CDR1 is SGHTA and CDR2 is FQGTGA in the germline V gene. DNA for the CDR3: TGTGCCAGCAGCTCCCCCGGGGGGGGGAACTACAATGAGCAGTTCTTC. This sequence encodes CASSSPGGGNYNEQFF.

This clone was picked up one time. This chain joins TRBV3-1 (or the pseudogene TRBV3-2) and TRBJ1-2; possibly TRBD1 for D (6 bases). Trimming removed 1 base at V and 5 bases at J, with 11 bases between. The CDR3 contains 14 residues. CDR1 and CDR2 (germline): LGHDT, YNNKEL (reference sequence). CDR3: CASSQADRSYGYTF. As DNA, the CDR3 is TGTGCCAGCAGCCAAGCGGACAGAAGTTATGGCTACACCTTC.

The rearrangement joins TRBV5-1 to TRBJ2-7; 14 bases fit TRBD2. Germline CDR1 reads SGHRS; CDR2 reads YFSETQ. J was trimmed by 5 bases and V by 2 bases; bases with no gene match: 9. The CDR3 sequence is 17 residues long. The CDR3 protein is CASSFRGLAGGSDEQYF. The CDR3 DNA follows: TGCGCCAGCAGCTTTCGCGGACTAGCGGGGGGAAGTGACGAGCAGTACTTC. The full variable domain, in which reference TRBV5-1 and TRBJ2-7 provide the parts outside the CDR3, is KAGVTQTPRYLIKTRGQQVTLSCSPISGHRSVSWYQQTPGQGLQFLFEYFSETQRNKGNFPGRFSGRQFSNSRSEMNVSTLELGDSALYLCASSFRGLAGGSDEQYFGPGTRLTVT.

This clone came up a few times. The genes are TRBV6-1 and TRBJ1-5; 7 positions agree with TRBD1. Per germline, CDR1 MNHNS and CDR2 SASEGT. With V trimmed by 3 bases and J by 3 bases, 11 bases remained unmatched. The CDR3 is 17 amino acids. CDR3 amino acids: CASSENRGRVFNQPQHF. CDR3 in DNA: TGTGCCAGCAGTGAGAACAGGGGAAGGGTGTTCAATCAGCCCCAGCATTTT.

The CDR3 sequence is CASSLVAGDSYEQYF. The CDR3 nucleotides are TGTGCCAGCAGCTTAGTGGCAGGGGACTCCTACGAGCAGTACTTC. This chain uses TRBV11-1 with TRBJ2-7; tentatively, D is TRBD1 (6 bases). The CDR3 spans 15 residues. V was trimmed by 1 base and J by 0 bases, leaving 10 bases between them. Germline loops: CDR1 SGHAT, CDR2 FQDESV (reference sequence). Supplemented by reference TRBV11-1 and TRBJ2-7, the full variable domain reads EAEVAQSPRYKITEKSQAVAFWCDPISGHATLYWYRQILGQGPELLVQFQDESVVDDSQLPKDRFSAERLKGVDSTLKIQPAELGDSAMYLCASSLVAGDSYEQYFGPGTRLTVT.

This chain connects TRBV9 to TRBJ1-1; maybe TRBD1 (5 bases). The V end was cut by 0 bases, the J end by 3 bases, with 6 bases between. CDR3 length: 13 residues. Germline values: CDR1 SGDLS, CDR2 YYNGEE. The CDR3 is CASSVEGYTEAFF. CDR3 nucleotide sequence: TGTGCCAGCAGCGTAGAGGGGTACACTGAAGCTTTCTTT. The whole variable domain, filled in from reference TRBV9 and TRBJ1-1, reads DSGVTQTPKHLITATGQRVTLRCSPRSGDLSVYWYQQSLDQGLQFLIQYYNGEERAKGNILERFSAQQFPDLHSELNLSSLELGDSALYFCASSVEGYTEAFFGQGTRLTVV.

This clone was detected only a few times. This chain uses TRBV19 with TRBJ2-3; D perhaps matches TRBD2 (6 bases). Trimming took 7 bases from V and 0 from J, leaving 8 bases between them. Germline V gene data show CDR1 as LNHDA and CDR2 as SQIVND (reference sequence). The CDR3 contains 13 residues. CDR3 in DNA: TGTGCCAGTAACCGGGGGAGCACAGATACGCAGTATTTT. It yields the protein CASNRGSTDTQYF.

The J gene is TRBJ1-6, the V gene TRBV28; 8 nucleotides align to TRBD1. The trim removed 6 bases at V and 10 bases at J, leaving 8 bases unmatched. The CDR3 totals 14 residues. Germline CDR1 MDHEN, CDR2 SYDVKM. The CDR3 region is CASRNQGAGSPLHF. CDR3 DNA: TGTGCCAGCAGGAACCAGGGGGCCGGGTCACCCCTCCACTTT.

The V call is TRBV2, the J call TRBJ2-2; D is undetermined. Germline V gene lookup returns CDR1 SNHLY and CDR2 FYNNEI. This CDR3 spans 15 amino acids. V shed 3 bases and J shed 0 bases, with 8 bases lying between them. The CDR3 DNA reads as TGTGCCAGCAGTGAGTATGGGCCGAACACCGGGGAGCTGTTTTTT. Protein sequence: CASSEYGPNTGELFF.

The chain has TRBV28 and TRBJ1-6; D remains ambiguous. The CDR3 has 15 amino acids. Germline assignment: CDR1 MDHEN and CDR2 SYDVKM. The V end was cut by 0 bases, the J end by 7 bases, with 10 bases between. For the CDR3, the DNA is TGTGCCAGCAGTTTATGGCTAGGCAACAATTCACCCCTCCACTTT. This gives the protein CASSLWLGNNSPLHF.

The V gene is TRBV5-4, the J gene TRBJ1-2; TRBD1 agrees at 8 bases. Germline CDR1 is SGHNT and CDR2 is YYREEE (reference sequence). The V gene end was trimmed by 0 bases and the J gene end by 8 bases; junction bases not matched to a gene: 6. The CDR3 covers 14 residues. CDR3 nucleotides: TGTGCCAGCAGCTTGGAGTGGGCAGGGGGCGGCTACACCTTC. Translating gives CASSLEWAGGGYTF.

This clone was counted once. The gene calls are TRBV7-2 and TRBJ1-6; no definite D call. The CDR3 is 16 residues long. Looked up from germline, CDR1 is SGHTA and CDR2 is FQGNSA. V gave up 5 bases and J gave up 5 bases, with 16 bases separating them. The CDR3 loop is CASSPQPGRNNSPLHF. DNA of the CDR3: TGTGCCAGCAGCCCGCAACCTGGCCGTAATAATTCACCCCTCCACTTT.

This chain links TRBV12-3 or TRBV12-4 with TRBJ1-2; D is ambiguous. Trimming cost V 3 bases and J 4 bases, with 9 bases left between them. CDR3 length equals 13 residues. The CDR3, as DNA: TGTGCCAGCAGTTTCATCGGGAGCTATGGCTACACCTTC. Residues: CASSFIGSYGYTF.

With regard to this clone: Compared with germline, one end of the junction differs, possibly owing to a read error. CDR3 bases: TGTGCCACCAGTATTGGACAGATGCTCTATGGCTACACCTTC. Translating gives CATSIGQMLYGYTF. V is TRBV28 and J is TRBJ1-2; tentative D call: TRBD1 (6 bases). This CDR3 contains 14 residues. The germline V gene encodes CDR1 MDHEN and CDR2 SYDVKM.